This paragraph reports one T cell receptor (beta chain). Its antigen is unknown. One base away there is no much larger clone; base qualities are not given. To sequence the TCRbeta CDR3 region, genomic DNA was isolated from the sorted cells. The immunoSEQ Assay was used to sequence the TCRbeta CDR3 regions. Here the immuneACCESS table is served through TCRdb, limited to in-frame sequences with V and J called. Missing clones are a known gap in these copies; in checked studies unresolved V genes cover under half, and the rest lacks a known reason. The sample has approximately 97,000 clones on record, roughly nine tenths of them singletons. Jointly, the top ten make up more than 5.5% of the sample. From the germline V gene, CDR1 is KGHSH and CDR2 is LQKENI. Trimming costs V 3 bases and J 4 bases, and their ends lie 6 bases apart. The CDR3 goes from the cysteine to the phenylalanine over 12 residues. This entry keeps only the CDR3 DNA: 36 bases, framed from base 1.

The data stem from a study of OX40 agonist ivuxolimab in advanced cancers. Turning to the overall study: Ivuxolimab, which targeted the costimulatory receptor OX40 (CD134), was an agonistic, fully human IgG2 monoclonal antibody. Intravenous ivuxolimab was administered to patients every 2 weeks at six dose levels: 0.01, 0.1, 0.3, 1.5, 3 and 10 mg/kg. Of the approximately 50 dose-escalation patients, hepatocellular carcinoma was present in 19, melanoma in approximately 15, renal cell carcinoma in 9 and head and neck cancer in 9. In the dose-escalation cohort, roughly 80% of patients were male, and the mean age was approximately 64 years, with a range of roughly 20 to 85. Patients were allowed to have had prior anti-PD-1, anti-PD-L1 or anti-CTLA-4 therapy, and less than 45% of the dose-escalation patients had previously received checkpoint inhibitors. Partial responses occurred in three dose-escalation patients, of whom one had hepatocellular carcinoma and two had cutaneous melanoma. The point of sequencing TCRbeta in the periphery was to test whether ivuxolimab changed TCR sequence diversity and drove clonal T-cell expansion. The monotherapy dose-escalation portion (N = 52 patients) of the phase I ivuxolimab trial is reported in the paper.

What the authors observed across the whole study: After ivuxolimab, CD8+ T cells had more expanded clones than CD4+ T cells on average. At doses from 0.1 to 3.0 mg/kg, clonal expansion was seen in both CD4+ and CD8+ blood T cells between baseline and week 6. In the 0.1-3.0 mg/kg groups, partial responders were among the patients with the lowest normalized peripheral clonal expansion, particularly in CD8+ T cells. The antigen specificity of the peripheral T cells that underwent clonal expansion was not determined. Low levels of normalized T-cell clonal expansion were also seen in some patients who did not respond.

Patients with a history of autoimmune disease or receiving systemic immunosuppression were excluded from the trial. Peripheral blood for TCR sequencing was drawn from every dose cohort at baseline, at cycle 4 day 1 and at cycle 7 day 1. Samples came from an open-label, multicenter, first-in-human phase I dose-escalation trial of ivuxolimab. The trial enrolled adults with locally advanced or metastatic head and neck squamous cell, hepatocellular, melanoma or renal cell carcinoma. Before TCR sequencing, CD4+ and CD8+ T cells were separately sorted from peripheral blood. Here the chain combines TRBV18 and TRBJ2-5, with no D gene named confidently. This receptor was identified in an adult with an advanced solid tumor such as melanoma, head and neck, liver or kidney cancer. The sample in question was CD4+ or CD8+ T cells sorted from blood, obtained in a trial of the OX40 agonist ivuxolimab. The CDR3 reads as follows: CASSPTPETQYF. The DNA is TGTGCCAGCTCACCCACCCCAGAGACCCAGTACTTC.